A selection of T cell receptor beta chains follows, all from one sample in a study of cytomegalovirus exposure and HLA in healthy donors. This table comes from immunoSEQ multiplex PCR, and its TCRdb copy is limited to in-frame clones, with some not included. This table holds around 150,000 clones, around 77% found once. Sequencing was carried out using PBMCs. All receptors come from a woman aged 40 to 50 in good health and CMV-seronegative. Each CDR3 is given with its conserved first and last residue. Each record gives: CDR3 protein, CDR3 DNA, clone size, D gene, V gene, J gene. The D gene is left open where the match is weak. The size entry is marked missing in some rows and otherwise reads once, few, many or a size class.

CASSLGGENTEAFF,TGTGCCAGCAGCTTGGGGGGGGAGAACACTGAAGCTTTCTTT,-,-,TRBV7-8,TRBJ1-1
CASCSGFTYEQYF,TGTGCCAGCTGTAGCGGGTTCACCTACGAGCAGTACTTC,-,TRBD2,TRBV19,TRBJ2-7
CASSLAGSGRVPGGELFF,TGTGCCAGCAGCTTAGCGGGGAGCGGGAGAGTCCCAGGCGGGGAGCTGTTTTTT,few,TRBD2,TRBV7-2,TRBJ2-2
CASRLLGSYEQYF,TGTGCCAGCAGGCTACTAGGGTCCTACGAGCAGTACTTC,-,-,TRBV27,TRBJ2-7
CASSYSGLAGGNEQFF,TGTGCCAGCAGTTACTCGGGACTAGCGGGAGGAAATGAGCAGTTCTTC,-,TRBD2,TRBV6-5,TRBJ2-1
CASSLLGQQFF,TGTGCCAGCAGCTTATTGGGCCAGCAGTTCTTC,few,-,TRBV7-9,TRBJ2-1
CASSLTGGKGNQPQHF,TGTGCCAGCAGCCTGACAGGGGGGAAGGGCAATCAGCCCCAGCATTTT,once,TRBD1,TRBV5-6,TRBJ1-5
CASSLETAGTYEQYF,TGTGCCAGCAGCTTAGAGACAGCGGGGACTTACGAGCAGTACTTC,-,TRBD2,TRBV7-8,TRBJ2-7
CASGKGQGDYEQYF,TGTGCCAGCGGCAAGGGCCAGGGGGACTACGAGCAGTACTTC,-,TRBD1,TRBV11-2,TRBJ2-7
CASRTGGANVLTF,TGTGCCAGCAGAACAGGTGGGGCCAACGTCCTGACTTTC,-,-,TRBV9,TRBJ2-6
CASSSMTGSDGYTF,TGCGCCAGCAGCTCGATGACAGGGTCGGATGGCTACACCTTC,few,TRBD1,TRBV5-1,TRBJ1-2
CASSLGAGGASYNEQFF,TGTGCCAGCAGCTTGGGAGCAGGAGGGGCCTCCTACAATGAGCAGTTCTTC,-,-,TRBV7-9,TRBJ2-1
CASSLSGGEQFF,TGTGCCAGCAGTTTATCGGGAGGTGAGCAGTTCTTC,-,TRBD2,TRBV28,TRBJ2-1
CASSRTHIDTDTQYF,TGCGCCAGCAGCCGGACTCACATAGACACAGATACGCAGTATTTT,-,-,TRBV5-1,TRBJ2-3
CASSYSREEKLFF,TGTGCCAGCAGTTACAGTAGGGAGGAAAAACTGTTTTTT,-,-,TRBV6-6,TRBJ1-4
CASSLSAEGYTF,TGTGCCAGCTCCCTTTCGGCGGAAGGCTACACCTTC,-,-,TRBV18,TRBJ1-2
CASRGTLNNEQFF,TGTGCCAGCAGGGGGACTCTGAACAATGAGCAGTTCTTC,-,-,TRBV6-1,TRBJ2-1
CASSYSPLEGNEQFF,TGTGCCAGCAGCTACTCCCCCCTAGAGGGCAATGAGCAGTTCTTC,-,-,TRBV6-5,TRBJ2-1
CASSETGSGNTIYF,TGTGCCAGCAGCGAGACGGGCTCTGGAAACACCATATATTTT,-,-,TRBV7-6,TRBJ1-3
CASSLFYETGEETQYF,TGTGCCAGCAGTTTATTTTACGAGACAGGGGAAGAGACCCAGTACTTC,-,TRBD1,TRBV27,TRBJ2-5
CASSLLGPTGTKEQYF,TGTGCCAGCAGCTTACTGGGGCCGACAGGAACAAAAGAGCAGTACTTC,once,-,TRBV7-9,TRBJ2-7
CASSRGQGREQYF,TGTGCCAGCAGCCGGGGACAGGGGCGGGAGCAGTACTTC,-,TRBD1,TRBV14,TRBJ2-7
CAWRDRGGVYEQYF,TGTGCCTGGAGGGACAGGGGGGGGGTCTACGAGCAGTACTTC,few,TRBD1,TRBV30,TRBJ2-7
CASTTEQGEAFF,TGTGCCAGTACCACAGAACAGGGGGAAGCTTTCTTT,-,TRBD1,TRBV19,TRBJ1-1
CASSLSRQGHTEAFF,TGTGCCAGCAGTTTATCCCGACAGGGACACACTGAAGCTTTCTTT,-,TRBD1,TRBV27,TRBJ1-1
CASSEEGALYEQYF,TGTGCCAGCAGTGAGGAGGGGGCTCTCTACGAGCAGTACTTC,-,-,TRBV2,TRBJ2-7
CAWSFGTGAPYEQYF,TGTGCCTGGTCCTTTGGGACAGGGGCCCCTTACGAGCAGTACTTC,few,TRBD1,TRBV30,TRBJ2-7
CARSLSAGGKNRGRVQDEKLFF,TGTGCCAGAAGCTTAAGTGCAGGGGGCAAGAATAGAGGGAGGGTACAGGATGAAAAACTGTTTTTT,few,TRBD1,TRBV5-3,TRBJ1-4
CASSQTTRAREQYF,TGCGCCAGCAGCCAGACGACGAGGGCGCGCGAGCAGTACTTC,-,-,TRBV4-1,TRBJ2-7
CASSIEGRERFF,TGTGCCAGTAGTATAGAGGGGCGGGAGAGGTTCTTC,-,TRBD2,TRBV19,TRBJ2-1
CASSIDGRAEGRRVSGNTIYF,TGTGCCAGTAGTATCGATGGCCGGGCCGAAGGGAGAAGGGTCTCTGGAAACACCATATATTTT,-,-,TRBV19,TRBJ1-3
CASSQEGLRGTGELFF,TGCGCCAGCAGCCAAGAGGGACTCCGGGGCACCGGGGAGCTGTTTTTT,few,-,TRBV4-1,TRBJ2-2
CASGRLAGGLYNEQFF,TGTGCCAGCGGGAGGCTAGCGGGAGGGCTCTACAATGAGCAGTTCTTC,few,TRBD2,TRBV28,TRBJ2-1
CASSLAPDTGGSEAFF,TGTGCCAGCAGCTTAGCTCCCGACACGGGGGGGTCTGAAGCTTTCTTT,-,-,TRBV7-8,TRBJ1-1
CASSFLDSQETQYF,TGTGCCAGCAGTTTCTTGGACAGCCAAGAGACCCAGTACTTC,few,-,TRBV27,TRBJ2-5